The clone carrying this T cell receptor (beta chain) was counted at least ten times. Its target is not known. This sample was taken from a study of early T cells in non-severe SARS-CoV-2 infection. Study context: Bulk RNA from unsorted whole blood was sequenced; chains were unpaired. Study-wide results and caveats: The matching step, a VDJdb search, favored anti-spike CD8 responses and missed private and CD4 specificities.

The V gene's germline CDR1 is MGHRA and CDR2 YSYEKL. J was trimmed by 2 bases and V by 1 base; bases with no gene match: 1. This CDR3 has 14 residues. Attachment of unique molecular identifiers to individual cDNA molecules was performed. TCRdb re-analysed the 5' RACE reads in MiXCR, keeping a single row per CDR3 protein. There are tens of thousands of distinct CDR3 sequences in the sample; around 9.1% occur only once, and 6% to 8% lies in the top ten. The receptor was isolated from an adult who was a healthcare worker with PCR-confirmed SARS-CoV-2 infection or an uninfected control (not recorded which). This material consisted of whole blood, taken at baseline. V is TRBV4-1 and J is TRBJ1-2; TRBD1 aligns across 7 bases. The CDR3 region is CASSQATGNYGYTF. The CDR3 nucleotides read TGCGCCAGCAGCCAAGCGACAGGGAACTATGGCTACACCTTC.